Given below is one T cell receptor beta chain in context. This sample is part of a study of blood T cell repertoires in COVID-19. About the research overall: Sites across the United States, Italy and Spain contributed samples from acute and convalescent COVID-19. T cells, B-cell-depleted T cells, or PBMCs provided the cDNA or gDNA that served as material.

The table came from immunoSEQ multiplex PCR; TCRdb's copy has only in-frame clones and leaves some out. The sample lists roughly 290,000 clones; approximately 85% were seen once. The study drew participants aged about 18 to 95 years from around 24 US areas. Each participant's cohort was designated according to participant-reported clinical history. The CDR3 has 16 amino acids. V shed 4 bases, J shed 7 bases, and the junction held 13 bases outside the gene matches. The V gene's germline CDR1 is SNHLY and CDR2 FYNNEI. The specimen sequenced was PBMCs or T cells enriched from blood (not recorded which). V gene TRBV2 combines with J gene TRBJ2-5; 9 nucleotides line up with TRBD2. The source of this sequence is a young man who had recovered from COVID-19. Here the CDR3 reads CASSVDQRGAQVTQYF. The CDR3 bases are TGTGCCAGCAGTGTCGATCAGCGGGGGGCTCAGGTGACCCAGTACTTC.